Each of the 28 T cell receptor beta chains below was sequenced from the same sample in a study of T cells in women clearing cervical HPV infection. This table comes from immunoSEQ multiplex PCR, and its TCRdb copy is limited to in-frame clones, with some not included. The sample has roughly 50,000 clones. Specimen: blood buffy coat. The receptors here all came from a woman between 18 and 75 years old with a cervical HPV16 infection that either progressed to CIN3+ or cleared (not recorded which).

To note about this clone: The read halts 3 residues ahead of the CDR3 end, with the missing end drawn from the germline J gene. This rearrangement joins TRBV19 to TRBJ2-3; 10 bases fit TRBD2. This CDR3 has 16 amino acids. Per germline, CDR1 LNHDA and CDR2 SQIVND (reference sequence). The DNA read from the CDR3 is TGTGCCAGTAGTCGGCCTAGCGGGAGTGGACAAGAGACG. It translates to CASSRPSGSGQET. The entire CDR3 is CASSRPSGSGQETQYF.

On this clone itself: The read gets to within 3 residues of the CDR3 end, and the germline J gene fills in the rest. The V and J genes are TRBV7-8 and TRBJ2-2; TRBD1 aligns across 7 bases. The germline gives CDR1 SGHVS, CDR2 FQNEAQ. This CDR3 contains 13 residues. The chain's CDR3 is CASREGANSPLFF. The CDR3 bases that were read are TGTGCCAGCAGAGAGGGGGCTAATTCACCG.

As concerns this clone: From the germline J gene comes the end of the CDR3, since the read stops 3 residues before it. The sample carries other DNA sequences with the same CDR3. This chain links TRBV6-1 with TRBJ1-3; no clear D. Trimming stripped 2 bases from V and 4 bases from J, with 12 bases between. The CDR3 covers 15 residues. Per the germline V gene, CDR1 is MNHNS and CDR2 is SASEGT. CDR3 sequence: CASSETPGIGNTIYF. The sequenced CDR3 bases are TGTGCCAGCAGTGAAACCCCGGGGATCGGAAACACC.

Concerning this clone: The CDR3 goes on 3 residues after the read ends, and that part is filled in from the germline J gene. The chain combines TRBV10-3 with TRBJ1-1; the D gene is possibly TRBD1 (5 bases). The germline gives CDR1 ENHRY, CDR2 SYGVKD. The V gene lost 4 bases and the J gene lost 2 bases, with 8 bases spanning the gap. This CDR3 is 13 amino acids long. The sequenced part of the CDR3 DNA is TGTGCCATCAGTGGGACAACCAACACTGAA. Protein product: CAISGTTNTE. The entire CDR3 sequence reads CAISGTTNTEAFF.

As concerns this clone: The sequence runs out 3 residues before the end of the CDR3; the remainder is reconstructed from the germline J gene. The rearrangement uses TRBV18 and TRBJ2-1; maybe TRBD2 (6 bases). V lost 2 bases and J lost 0, with 14 bases in between. The CDR3 extends over 17 amino acids. Germline values: CDR1 KGHSH, CDR2 LQKENI. CDR3 protein: CASSPWGDVSSYNEQFF. The covered CDR3 bases are TGTGCCAGCTCACCATGGGGGGACGTAAGCTCCTACAATGAG.

This CDR3 reads CASSFTIAGEETQYF. The CDR3 DNA, read in part, is TGTGCCAGCAGCTTTACCATAGCGGGAGAAGAGACC. This sequence joins TRBV11-2 and TRBJ2-5, with 9 bases lining up with TRBD2. Read data end 3 residues before the CDR3 end; the end is taken from the germline J gene. The V segment lost 3 bases and the J segment 3 bases; nucleotides outside the gene matches: 5. From germline, CDR1 is SGHAT and CDR2 FQNNGV. The CDR3 has 15 residues.

Remarks on this clone: The read is 3 residues too short to cover the CDR3 end, so that end is filled in from the germline J gene. This rearrangement joins TRBV5-8 to TRBJ1-4; D unresolved. Germline-derived CDR1 and CDR2 are SGHTS and YDEGEE. The CDR3 has 11 residues. The CDR3 here is CASSLAGKLFF. The sequenced part of the CDR3 DNA is TGTGCCAGCAGCTTGGCCGGGAAA.

With regard to this clone: The sequence runs out 3 residues before the end of the CDR3; the remainder is reconstructed from the germline J gene. V gene TRBV30 combines with J gene TRBJ2-5; D not certain. The V and J ends lost 0 bases and 5 bases respectively, with 7 bases between them. The germline V gene has CDR1 GTSNPN and CDR2 SVGIG (reference sequence). The CDR3 contains 12 residues. CDR3 amino acids: CAWSVQAETQYF. The covered CDR3 bases are TGTGCCTGGAGTGTGCAAGCGGAGACC.

Turning to this clone: The sequence runs out 3 residues before the end of the CDR3; the remainder is reconstructed from the germline J gene. V is TRBV18 and J is TRBJ1-2, with a weak D call TRBD1 (6 bases). The germline gives CDR1 KGHSH, CDR2 LQKENI. CDR3 length equals 14 residues. CDR3 residues: CASSPTNRVYDYTF. CDR3 DNA (partial): TGTGCCAGCTCACCCACGAACAGGGTCTACGAC.

With regard to this clone: The observed sequence ends 3 residues before the CDR3 terminus, with the missing tail filled in from the germline J gene. The V and J genes are TRBV18 and TRBJ2-4; the match to TRBD2 covers 8 bases. The V gene's germline CDR1 is KGHSH and CDR2 LQKENI. This CDR3 is 14 amino acids long. CDR3 sequence reads: CASSPYGRDYGQYF. The CDR3 DNA, read in part, is TGTGCCAGCTCACCATACGGGAGGGACTATGGT. The variable domain in full, completed from reference TRBV18 and TRBJ2-4, reads NAGVMQNPRHLVRRRGQEARLRCSPMKGHSHVYWYRQLPEEGLKFMVYLQKENIIDESGMPKERFSAEFPKEGPSILRIQQVVRGDSAAYFCASSPYGRDYGQYFGAGTRLSVL.

Regarding this clone: The read gets to within 3 residues of the CDR3 end, and the germline J gene fills in the rest. The V call is TRBV5-1, the J call TRBJ2-5, with a tentative D call TRBD2 (5 bases). This CDR3 is built from 16 residues. Germline values: CDR1 SGHRS, CDR2 YFSETQ. V was clipped by 4 bases and J by 1 base, with 17 bases between them. CDR3 bases read: TGCGCCAGCAGCCGTACCCCGGACTCGCTCCAAGAGACC. As protein: CASSRTPDSLQET. The entire CDR3 protein is CASSRTPDSLQETQYF.

In the case of this clone: The CDR3 end lies 3 residues beyond the end of the read and is filled in from the germline J gene. This sequence joins TRBV29-1 and TRBJ1-2; no firm D call. Germline values: CDR1 SQVTM, CDR2 ANQGSEA. This CDR3 is built from 10 residues. V was pared by 2 bases and J by 4 bases, with 2 bases between. The CDR3 here is CSVERYGYTF. The CDR3 DNA, read in part, is TGCAGCGTTGAACGCTATGGC.

Details on this clone: The CDR3 end falls 3 residues outside the read, so it is completed with the germline J gene. The chain joins TRBV7-6 to TRBJ1-2; tentatively, D is TRBD1 (6 bases). The CDR3 runs 15 residues. CDR1 and CDR2 from the germline V gene are SGHVS and FNYEAQ. CDR3 sequence reads: CASSPLDSSTDTYTF. The sequenced part of the CDR3 DNA is TGTGCCAGCAGCCCCTTGGACAGTTCCACAGATACC.

Remarks on this clone: Sequencing ends 3 residues short of the CDR3 end; the germline J gene provides the rest. V and J are TRBV10-2 and TRBJ2-5; D not certain. This CDR3 region has 13 residues. Between the trimmed V and J ends, which lost 2 bases and 5 bases, there was a span of 9 bases. Germline-derived CDR1 and CDR2 are WSHSY and SAAADI. CDR3 sequence: CASSEEIRETQYF. The DNA read from the CDR3 is TGCGCCAGCAGTGAGGAGATCCGGGAGACC.

Worth noting for this clone: The CDR3 end falls 3 residues outside the read, so it is completed with the germline J gene. The chain recombines TRBV19 with TRBJ2-7; 7 nucleotides align to TRBD2. V shed 5 bases, J shed 2 bases, and the junction held 9 bases outside the gene matches. The CDR3 length is 15 residues. CDR1 LNHDA and CDR2 SQIVND come from the germline V gene (reference sequence). The CDR3 sequence: CASSFGHRGAYEQYF. Incomplete CDR3 DNA: TGTGCCAGTAGTTTCGGACACCGGGGGGCCTACGAG.

Of note for this clone: The read halts 3 residues ahead of the CDR3 end, with the missing end drawn from the germline J gene. The chain has TRBV6-2 or TRBV6-3 and TRBJ1-4, with 8 bases lining up with TRBD1. The germline CDR1 and CDR2 sequences are MNHEY and SVGEGT. The CDR3 length is 14 residues. The CDR3 region is CASSSGTGNSPLFF. The DNA read from the CDR3 is TGTGCCAGCAGCTCCGGGACAGGCAATTCACCA.

A word on this clone: The DNA ends 3 residues before the CDR3 does, and the rest of the CDR3 is filled in from the germline J gene. V usage is TRBV30 and J usage is TRBJ2-7; D call uncertain. The length of the CDR3 is 13 residues. V dropped 0 bases and J dropped 3 bases, with 9 bases sitting between them. Germline V lookup: CDR1 GTSNPN, CDR2 SVGIG (reference sequence). The sequenced part of the CDR3 DNA is TGTGCCTGGAGTGTAGCGAGAGACTACGAG. Translated, it gives CAWSVARDYE. The full CDR3 protein is CAWSVARDYEQYF.

As concerns this clone: With the read ending 3 residues before the CDR3 end, the germline J gene is used to fill in that end. This chain uses TRBV13 with TRBJ2-7; 10 bases are a match to TRBD2. This CDR3 region has 16 residues. J lost 3 bases, V lost 0 bases, and 5 bases had no gene match. Germline V gene sequence: CDR1 PRHDT, CDR2 FYEKMQ (reference sequence). The CDR3 sequence is CASSLGKAGGLYEQYF. The CDR3 bases that were read are TGTGCCAGCAGCTTAGGAAAAGCGGGGGGGCTCTACGAG.

A word on this clone: The DNA ends 3 residues before the CDR3 does, and the rest of the CDR3 is filled in from the germline J gene. V and J are TRBV6-2 or TRBV6-3 and TRBJ2-1; weak D call: TRBD1 (6 bases). The germline V gene has CDR1 MNHEY and CDR2 SVGEGT. The CDR3 covers 14 residues. V lost 8 bases and J lost 0, with 11 bases in between. CDR3 region: CASAKGHSYNEQFF. Partial CDR3 DNA: TGTGCCAGCGCCAAGGGACACTCCTACAATGAG.

Comment on this clone: The CDR3 goes on 3 residues after the read ends, and that part is filled in from the germline J gene. The chain employs TRBV3-1 (or the pseudogene TRBV3-2) and TRBJ2-1; TRBD2 matches at 7 bases. V shed 7 bases and J 0 bases; nucleotides not matched to a gene: 12. Germline V gene sequence: CDR1 LGHDT, CDR2 YNNKEL (reference sequence). The CDR3 length is 17 residues. The CDR3 sequence: CASTPRAGAGSYNEQFF. Incomplete CDR3 DNA: TGTGCCAGCACCCCTAGGGCGGGAGCCGGCTCCTACAATGAG.

The sequenced CDR3 bases are TGTGCCAGCAGCTTCAACAGGGCGTTGGACACTGAA. It specifies CASSFNRALDTE. The whole CDR3 reads CASSFNRALDTEAFF. V is TRBV7-9 and J is TRBJ1-1, with TRBD1 as a possible D gene (6 bases). The CDR3 is cut off 3 residues early in the read; its end comes from the germline J gene. V shed 3 bases and J shed 3 bases, with 14 bases lying between them. Germline V gene sequence: CDR1 SEHNR, CDR2 FQNEAQ (reference sequence). The CDR3 sequence is 15 residues long.

In regard to this clone: Read coverage stops 3 residues before the CDR3 terminus; the germline J gene supplies the remainder. The chain combines TRBV10-3 with TRBJ1-5; D gene ambiguous. The CDR3 is made up of 13 amino acids. V was clipped by 9 bases and J by 0 bases, with 9 bases between them. CDR1 ENHRY and CDR2 SYGVKD come from the germline V gene. CDR3 DNA, as far as it was read: TGTGCCATTACACAGAGTAGCAATCAGCCC. Translated: CAITQSSNQP. The whole CDR3 sequence reads CAITQSSNQPQHF.

Regarding this clone: Read coverage stops 3 residues before the CDR3 terminus; the germline J gene supplies the remainder. J is TRBJ2-1 and V is TRBV20-1; 11 bases map to TRBD2. The CDR3 runs 15 residues. Germline CDR1 DFQATT, CDR2 SNEGSKA (reference sequence). J was trimmed by 4 bases and V by 5 bases; bases with no gene match: 7. The covered CDR3 bases are TGCAGTGCTCAGACCGGGACTAGCGGATACAATGAG. This sequence encodes CSAQTGTSGYNE. The whole CDR3 sequence is CSAQTGTSGYNEQFF.

A word on this clone: The read ends 3 residues early relative to the CDR3; the germline J gene fills the gap. The rearrangement uses TRBV19 and TRBJ1-5; D is possibly TRBD1 (5 bases). The germline V and J ends were trimmed by 5 bases and 4 bases, with 18 bases remaining between them. The CDR3 loop spans 16 amino acids. Germline V gene data show CDR1 as LNHDA and CDR2 as SQIVND (reference sequence). The CDR3 bases that were read are TGTGCCAGTAGTCAGGGCACCCAGGGAGGTAATCAGCCC. Translated: CASSQGTQGGNQP. The entire CDR3 sequence reads CASSQGTQGGNQPQHF.

Notes on this clone: The read terminates 3 residues before the CDR3 end, so the remaining end is supplied by the germline J gene. The rearrangement joins TRBV5-1 to TRBJ1-3; D call uncertain. V was trimmed by 0 bases and J by 0 bases, leaving 10 bases between them. The CDR3 has 16 amino acids. The germline CDR1 and CDR2 sequences are SGHRS and YFSETQ. The sequenced CDR3 bases are TGCGCCAGCAGCTTGGACCTACCGAGCTCTGGAAACACC. Translation gives CASSLDLPSSGNT. The full CDR3 protein reads CASSLDLPSSGNTIYF.

As regards this clone: The CDR3 is cut off 3 residues early in the read; its end comes from the germline J gene. V gene TRBV29-1 combines with J gene TRBJ2-3; 14 positions match TRBD2. Germline trimming cut 6 bases from V and 2 bases from J; bases unmatched to any gene: 7. The CDR3 is made up of 16 amino acids. Germline-derived CDR1 and CDR2 are SQVTM and ANQGSEA. The CDR3 is CSVDRTSGGITDTQYF. The part of the CDR3 DNA that was read is TGCAGCGTGGACAGGACTAGCGGGGGGATCACAGATACG.

A remark on this clone: The CDR3 end lies 3 residues beyond the end of the read and is filled in from the germline J gene. This chain uses TRBV5-4 with TRBJ1-6, with a possible D match to TRBD1 (5 bases). This CDR3 region has 16 residues. Deletions cut 2 bases from V and 7 bases from J, with 16 bases between. Germline V CDR1 and CDR2: SGHNT, YYREEE (reference sequence). Here the CDR3 reads CASSFSDGGRNSPLHF. The sequenced CDR3 bases are TGTGCCAGCAGCTTTTCGGACGGGGGGAGGAATTCACCC.

On this clone: A read error may account for a junction end that differs from germline. The observed sequence ends 3 residues before the CDR3 terminus, with the missing tail filled in from the germline J gene. The chain links TRBV7-7 to TRBJ2-3, with D maybe TRBD2 (7 bases). The germline V gene has CDR1 SSHAT and CDR2 FNYEAQ (reference sequence). The CDR3 spans 14 residues. This chain's CDR3 is CASSLGGGRDTQYF. The part of the CDR3 DNA that was read is TGTGCTAGCAGCTTAGGCGGGGGCCGAGATACG.